Listed below are T cell receptor beta chains from one sample, sequenced in a study of blood T cell repertoires in COVID-19. The table came from immunoSEQ multiplex PCR; TCRdb's copy has only in-frame clones and leaves some out. Of roughly 180,000 clones in the sample, roughly 80% were seen once. Sequencing was done on a sample of PBMCs or T cells enriched from blood (not recorded which). The origin of the receptors is a man in his 60s who had been exposed to COVID-19. Each CDR3 is given with its conserved first and last residue. Each record gives: J gene, V gene, clone size, CDR3 protein. Clone size appears in some rows only: once, few, many, or a class for an expanded clone.

TRBJ2-6	TRBV5-6	NA	CASSGRSGANVLTF
TRBJ2-2	TRBV18	NA	CASSPAAARLLTGELFF
TRBJ2-7	TRBV6-5	NA	CASVGQGSYEQYF
TRBJ2-3	TRBV9	NA	CASTRDWGTDTQYF
TRBJ1-4	TRBV25-1	NA	CASSEFQGHKLFF
TRBJ2-5	TRBV15	NA	CATSSGDIDRVPNF
TRBJ2-4	TRBV6-5	NA	CASSNQGLVKNIQYF
TRBJ1-2	TRBV9	NA	CASSPGQAPNYGYTF
TRBJ1-3	TRBV4-3	NA	CASSQGQGFSGNTIYF
TRBJ2-4	TRBV27	NA	CASRDRSGTGTSVAKNIQYF
TRBJ1-5	TRBV7-9	NA	CASSDMLSNQPQHF
TRBJ2-7	TRBV27	few	CASSRGDGYEQYF
TRBJ2-5	TRBV11-3	NA	CASANGAGGQETQYF
TRBJ2-3	TRBV18	NA	CASSPTGRPWADTQYF
TRBJ2-5	TRBV6-2/TRBV6-3	NA	CASSYPAGGVGETQYF
TRBJ1-2	TRBV14	NA	CASSQDPGQNYGYTF
TRBJ1-3	TRBV18	once	CASSWDNSGNTIYF
TRBJ2-2	TRBV7-2	NA	CASSLTGGNTGELFF
TRBJ1-3	TRBV19	NA	CASRPGRTASSGNTIYF
TRBJ2-3	TRBV28	NA	CASSSSDDRGTDTQYF
TRBJ1-6	TRBV5-1	NA	CASSLLGADSPLHF
TRBJ2-1	TRBV5-1	NA	CASSQGLAPVVSSYNEQFF
TRBJ2-2	TRBV24-1	NA	CATSEVGRNTGELFF
TRBJ1-5	TRBV6-4	NA	CASSRSSDRRSNQPQHF
TRBJ2-5	TRBV7-3	once	CASSPGSAGVGETQYF